The 5 T cell receptor beta chains reported below all come from one sample, sequenced in a study of blood T cell repertoires in COVID-19. Only in-frame clones appear in the TCRdb table, and some are missing; sequencing was by immunoSEQ multiplex PCR. The table lists about 280,000 clones, approximately 90% of them singletons. The sequencing sample was made of PBMCs or T cells enriched from blood (not recorded which). These receptors were obtained from a woman in her thirties with acute COVID-19.

The V and J genes are TRBV6-2 or TRBV6-3 and TRBJ1-1; a weak D match, TRBD1 (6 bases). V was cut by 6 bases and J by 3 bases, with 11 bases left in between. From germline, CDR1 is MNHEY and CDR2 SVGEGT. The CDR3 totals 13 residues. The CDR3 DNA follows: TGTGCCAGCAGCCGAGGACAGTACACTGAAGCTTTCTTT. Encoded protein: CASSRGQYTEAFF.

V gene TRBV5-1 combines with J gene TRBJ2-1; 15 nucleotides line up with TRBD2. The V gene end was trimmed by 2 bases and the J gene end by 7 bases; junction bases not matched to a gene: 10. Germline CDR1 is SGHRS and CDR2 is YFSETQ. The CDR3 runs to 18 residues. CDR3 region: CASSFSGTGTSGRNEQFF. In nucleotides, the CDR3 is TGCGCCAGCAGCTTTTCGGGGACCGGGACTAGCGGGAGGAATGAGCAGTTCTTC.

CDR3 DNA: TGTGCCAGCAGTTTAGGTCAGGGGGCTAACCAGCCCCAGCATTTT. This translates into CASSLGQGANQPQHF. The chain couples TRBV27 to TRBJ1-5, with 8 bases aligning to TRBD1. Trimming cost V 2 bases and J 7 bases; bases outside gene matches: 7. Germline CDR1 reads MNHEY; CDR2 reads SMNVEV (reference sequence). CDR3 length equals 15 residues.

The chain carries TRBV6-5 and TRBJ2-7, with a tentative D call TRBD2 (5 bases). Trimming stripped 5 bases from V and 6 bases from J, with 20 bases between. CDR1 is MNHEY and CDR2 is SVGAGI in the germline V gene. The CDR3 has 15 residues. Here the CDR3 DNA reads TGTGCCAGCAGTCGGGTAGGGCCCGGAGGTCCCGAGCAGTACTTC. It yields the protein CASSRVGPGGPEQYF.

The chain has TRBV11-2 and TRBJ2-3; 9 bases map to TRBD2. CDR1 SGHAT and CDR2 FQNNGV come from the germline V gene. V lost 9 bases to trimming and J lost 2 bases; unmatched junction nucleotides: 18. This CDR3 has 18 amino acids. CDR3 residues: CARKLGTRTSAITDTQYF. The CDR3 DNA is TGTGCCAGAAAGTTAGGAACAAGGACTAGCGCGATCACAGATACGCAGTATTTT.